This is a list of T cell receptor beta chains from one sample in a study of cytomegalovirus exposure and HLA in healthy donors. Profiling relied on immunoSEQ multiplex PCR, and the TCRdb table lists in-frame clones only, not all of them. Here the sample spans approximately 100,000 clones, 85% being singletons. What was sequenced was PBMCs. These receptors came from a man in his forties or fifties in good health and CMV-seropositive. Each CDR3 is given with its conserved first and last residue. A D gene is named only where the DNA matches it firmly. Size tells how often a clone was seen (once, few, many) or the class of an expanded clone, and some rows leave it out.

CDR3 protein,CDR3 DNA,V gene,D gene,clone size,J gene
CASSSPTSDGYTF,TGCGCCAGCAGCTCCCCGACATCGGATGGCTACACCTTC,TRBV5-1,-,few,TRBJ1-2
CSAALVFEQYF,TGCAGTGCAGCACTAGTCTTTGAGCAGTACTTC,TRBV20-1,-,-,TRBJ2-7
CASSSYSGGTDTQYF,TGTGCCAGCAGTTCTTATAGCGGGGGCACAGATACGCAGTATTTT,TRBV11-3,TRBD2,-,TRBJ2-3
CASSFPDREPYEQYF,TGTGCCAGCAGCTTCCCGGACAGGGAACCTTACGAGCAGTACTTC,TRBV7-9,TRBD1,-,TRBJ2-7
CASSLYPEAQETQYF,TGTGCCAGCAGCTTATACCCCGAGGCCCAAGAGACCCAGTACTTC,TRBV7-2,-,-,TRBJ2-5
CSVEVEILDTEAFF,TGCAGCGTTGAAGTGGAGATCTTGGACACTGAAGCTTTCTTT,TRBV29-1,-,-,TRBJ1-1
CASRSGNSYEQYF,TGTGCCAGCAGGAGCGGGAACTCCTACGAGCAGTACTTC,TRBV6-1,TRBD2,-,TRBJ2-7
CASSLGQNNQPQHF,TGTGCCAGCAGCTTGGGACAGAACAATCAGCCCCAGCATTTT,TRBV7-8,TRBD1,-,TRBJ1-5
CASRLVLGSNEQFF,TGTGCCAGTAGGTTAGTACTAGGCTCCAATGAGCAGTTCTTC,TRBV19,-,-,TRBJ2-1
CASSFPGTSAYEQYF,TGTGCCAGCAGCTTCCCCGGGACTAGCGCTTACGAGCAGTACTTC,TRBV5-4,TRBD2,-,TRBJ2-7
CASSIRDRPNYGYTF,TGTGCCAGCAGTATAAGGGACAGGCCAAACTATGGCTACACCTTC,TRBV28,TRBD1,few,TRBJ1-2
CASSLWGGQSGNQPQHF,TGTGCCAGCAGTTTATGGGGCGGACAGTCGGGCAATCAGCCCCAGCATTTT,TRBV28,-,-,TRBJ1-5
CASSAHSSGANVLTF,TGTGCCAGCAGTGCCCACAGCTCTGGGGCCAACGTCCTGACTTTC,TRBV25-1,-,few,TRBJ2-6
CSVEGPDRGRETQYF,TGCAGCGTTGAAGGACCCGACAGGGGAAGAGAGACCCAGTACTTC,TRBV29-1,TRBD1,-,TRBJ2-5
CASSSGTGLPYEQYF,TGTGCCAGCAGTTCCGGGACAGGACTACCCTACGAGCAGTACTTC,TRBV6-5,TRBD1,-,TRBJ2-7
CASSSTGSFSPLHF,TGTGCCAGCAGCTCGACAGGGAGTTTTTCACCCCTCCACTTT,TRBV5-4,TRBD1,-,TRBJ1-6
CASSLRRTSGNTGELFF,TGTGCCAGCAGTTTAAGGAGGACTAGCGGGAACACCGGGGAGCTGTTTTTC,TRBV27,TRBD2,-,TRBJ2-2
CSVGVWDSYEQYF,TGCAGCGTCGGGGTCTGGGACTCCTACGAGCAGTACTTC,TRBV29-1,-,-,TRBJ2-7
CASSEREGARGYTF,TGTGCCAGCAGTGAACGGGAGGGGGCCAGGGGCTACACCTTC,TRBV6-1,TRBD1,once,TRBJ1-2
CASSPDRGYGYTF,TGTGCCAGCAGCCCCGACAGGGGATATGGCTACACCTTC,TRBV9,TRBD1,-,TRBJ1-2
CASSPDGTNEQFF,TGTGCCAGCAGCCCAGACGGGACTAATGAGCAGTTCTTC,TRBV11-3,-,-,TRBJ2-1
CASSIGRARSYGYTF,TGTGCCAGTAGTATAGGCAGGGCGCGCTCCTATGGCTACACCTTC,TRBV19,-,-,TRBJ1-2
CAISELAGTGEEDTQYF,TGTGCCATCAGTGAGCTTGCCGGGACAGGGGAGGAAGATACGCAGTATTTT,TRBV10-3,TRBD1,few,TRBJ2-3
CASSKPRDRDIETQYF,TGTGCCAGCAGCAAACCTCGCGACAGGGACATAGAGACCCAGTACTTC,TRBV21-1,-,-,TRBJ2-5
CASSLAPSGRDNEQFF,TGTGCCAGCAGTTTAGCCCCTAGCGGGAGAGACAATGAGCAGTTCTTC,TRBV28,TRBD2,-,TRBJ2-1
CASSSRRGGGTYEQYF,TGTGCCAGCAGTTCCCGAAGGGGTGGAGGGACCTACGAGCAGTACTTC,TRBV28,-,few,TRBJ2-7
CASFSNSYEQYF,TGTGCCAGCTTCTCTAACTCCTACGAGCAGTACTTC,TRBV28,-,-,TRBJ2-7
CASSQDWWEQETQYF,TGTGCCAGCAGCCAAGATTGGTGGGAGCAAGAGACCCAGTACTTC,TRBV4-2,-,-,TRBJ2-5
CASSFFRQGGNQPQHF,TGTGCCAGCAGTTTCTTTCGGCAGGGTGGGAATCAGCCCCAGCATTTT,TRBV28,-,-,TRBJ1-5
CASSSSGRGTGELFF,TGTGCCAGCAGCTCGAGCGGGAGAGGTACCGGGGAGCTGTTTTTT,TRBV7-2,TRBD2,-,TRBJ2-2
CASSLAGGTGQYEQYF,TGTGCCAGCAGCTTAGCAGGGGGGACAGGGCAATACGAGCAGTACTTC,TRBV7-9,TRBD1,-,TRBJ2-7
CASSGTGGPDTEAFF,TGTGCCAGCAGCGGGACAGGGGGCCCGGACACTGAAGCTTTCTTT,TRBV9,TRBD1,-,TRBJ1-1
CASSGQVYGYTF,TGTGCCAGCAGTGGCCAGGTCTATGGCTACACCTTC,TRBV6-1,-,-,TRBJ1-2
CASSLAGGNTGELFF,TGTGCCAGCAGCTTAGCGGGAGGGAACACCGGGGAGCTGTTTTTT,TRBV6-5,TRBD2,-,TRBJ2-2
CASIGRGSGDTEAFF,TGTGCCAGCATAGGAAGGGGAAGCGGGGACACTGAAGCTTTCTTT,TRBV6-1,-,-,TRBJ1-1
CASRSGQMNTGELFF,TGTGCCTCCAGGTCGGGACAGATGAACACCGGGGAGCTGTTTTTT,TRBV6-5,TRBD1,-,TRBJ2-2
CASSFARRFYEQYF,TGTGCCAGCAGTTTTGCAAGGAGGTTCTACGAGCAGTACTTC,TRBV6-1,-,-,TRBJ2-7
CASGELGLAGRAGSYNEQFF,TGTGCCAGCGGCGAACTAGGACTAGCGGGTCGGGCGGGGTCCTACAATGAGCAGTTCTTC,TRBV28,TRBD2,-,TRBJ2-1
CASSFSIRAGGAYEQYF,TGTGCCAGCAGTTTTTCAATTAGGGCAGGGGGAGCCTACGAGCAGTACTTC,TRBV27,TRBD1,-,TRBJ2-7
CASSPNGETQYF,TGTGCCAGCTCCCCAAACGGAGAGACCCAGTACTTC,TRBV18,-,-,TRBJ2-5
CASSKSGGSYTF,TGTGCCAGCAGTAAGTCAGGGGGTAGCTACACCTTC,TRBV27,TRBD1,-,TRBJ1-2
CASSLDPGQPMGVTF,TGTGCCAGCAGCTTAGATCCGGGACAACCGATGGGGGTTACCTTC,TRBV11-3,-,few,TRBJ1-2
CASSSEAGGSYNEQFF,TGCGCCAGCAGCTCCGAGGCGGGAGGGTCCTACAATGAGCAGTTCTTC,TRBV5-1,TRBD2,-,TRBJ2-1
CASLGTQVYEQYF,TGTGCCAGCCTGGGTACACAGGTCTACGAGCAGTACTTC,TRBV28,-,-,TRBJ2-7
CASSLPQVLGGYTF,TGTGCCAGCAGTTTACCTCAGGTGTTGGGTGGCTACACCTTC,TRBV28,-,-,TRBJ1-2
CASSGRDRLLIDTGELFF,TGTGCCAGCAGCGGCCGGGACAGGCTTTTGATTGACACCGGGGAGCTGTTTTTT,TRBV7-2,TRBD1,-,TRBJ2-2
CASSDYLVQPQHF,TGTGCCAGCAGTGATTATTTAGTTCAGCCCCAGCATTTT,TRBV6-5,-,-,TRBJ1-5
CASSISINQPQHF,TGTGCCAGTAGTATTTCCATTAATCAGCCCCAGCATTTT,TRBV19,-,-,TRBJ1-5
CASNSVQGAVTEAFF,TGTGCCAGCAATTCCGTACAGGGGGCGGTGACTGAAGCTTTCTTT,TRBV28,TRBD1,-,TRBJ1-1
CASSPAPTRNEQFF,TGTGCCAGCAGCCCTGCCCCTACTAGGAATGAGCAGTTCTTC,TRBV7-2,-,-,TRBJ2-1
CASSKSQETQYF,TGCGCCAGCAGCAAGAGTCAAGAGACCCAGTACTTC,TRBV5-1,-,-,TRBJ2-5
CSSIGSGSSYNEQFF,TGCAGCTCCATTGGTAGCGGGAGCTCCTACAATGAGCAGTTCTTC,TRBV29-1,TRBD2,-,TRBJ2-1
CASTAPQGRASPLHF,TGTGCCAGCACCGCACCACAGGGGCGGGCCTCACCCCTCCACTTT,TRBV28,TRBD1,-,TRBJ1-6
CASSIGSGTEAFF,TGTGCCAGTAGTATTGGCAGTGGCACTGAAGCTTTCTTT,TRBV19,-,medium-sized,TRBJ1-1